These 16 T cell receptor beta chains were all obtained from the same sample, sequenced in a study. Treg sorting used a CD4+CD25+CD127-/low gate. TCRdb itself ran the 5' RACE reads through MiXCR, one entry per CDR3 protein. The data show tens of thousands of distinct CDR3 sequences, with less than 30% seen just once and roughly 2.1% held by the top ten. Sequencing was done on a sample of tumor-infiltrating Tregs sorted from the breast tumor. Receptors were obtained from a female donor with breast cancer.

Remarks on this clonotype: A single base separates this from a much larger clone, so it may be a read error. No conserved phenylalanine or tryptophan ends this CDR3, so it is likely a read error. The rearrangement uses TRBV7-3 and TRBJ2-1; 7 nucleotides match TRBD2. The CDR3 extends over 17 amino acids. Unmatched junction bases numbered 10, after V lost 5 bases and J lost 0 bases. Per germline, CDR1 SGHTA and CDR2 FQGTGA. CDR3 in DNA: TGTGCCAGCAGCCCCCAGGGAGGGAGGCTCTCCTACAATGAGCAGTTCTCC. As protein: CASSPQGGRLSYNEQFS.

The chain employs TRBV7-2 and TRBJ1-3; D is undetermined. This CDR3 is built from 16 residues. Trimming took 0 bases from V and 0 from J, leaving 9 bases between them. Germline V lookup: CDR1 SGHTA, CDR2 FQGNSA. The CDR3 DNA reads as TGTGCCAGCAGCTTAGCGACTCAGTCCTCTGGAAACACCATATATTTT. Amino acids: CASSLATQSSGNTIYF. Complete variable domain (other parts from reference TRBV7-2 and TRBJ1-3): GAGVSQSPSNKVTEKGKDVELRCDPISGHTALYWYRQSLGQGLEFLIYFQGNSAPDKSGLPSDRFSAERTGGSVSTLTIQRTQQEDSAVYLCASSLATQSSGNTIYFGEGSWLTVV.

The rearrangement uses TRBV5-4 and TRBJ2-3, with 7 bases that match TRBD2. J lost 0 bases, V lost 4 bases, and 14 bases had no gene match. The CDR3 is 18 residues long. Germline loops: CDR1 SGHNT, CDR2 YYREEE (reference sequence). In DNA, the CDR3 is TGTGCCAGCAGCCCCCGAGGGTTGCTAGCGGCCAGCACAGATACGCAGTATTTT. Protein sequence: CASSPRGLLAASTDTQYF.

About this clonotype: A much more abundant neighbour one base away suggests this may be a read error. Given the absence of the conserved phenylalanine or tryptophan at the CDR3 end, a read error is likely. The chain joins TRBV20-1 to TRBJ1-2; 7 nucleotides match TRBD1. Looked up from germline, CDR1 is DFQATT and CDR2 is SNEGSKA (reference sequence). Trimming at V came to 6 bases and at J to 4 bases, leaving 8 bases not matched to a gene. There are 13 residues in the CDR3. The CDR3 DNA reads as TGCAGTGCACCGGACAGGTCCAGCTATGGCTACACCTTA. Amino acid sequence: CSAPDRSSYGYTL.

This clonotype was detected only a few times. This may arise from a read error, as a much more abundant clone is one base away. The chain joins TRBV7-2 to TRBJ2-3; 7 bases are a match to TRBD2. After removal of 5 bases from V and 8 bases from J, the junction contained 10 bases not matched to a gene. The CDR3 is 14 residues long. Germline V lookup: CDR1 SGHTA, CDR2 FQGNSA. CDR3 bases: TGTGCCAGCAGCCGTACCGGGGGGAGGACTACGCAGTATTTT. Encoded protein: CASSRTGGRTTQYF.

This clonotype has more than one count but fewer than ten. The V gene is TRBV29-1, the J gene TRBJ2-1; TRBD1 matches at 7 bases. CDR1 is SQVTM and CDR2 is ANQGSEA in the germline V gene. The CDR3 contains 17 residues. J gave up 6 bases and V 0 bases, and 14 bases lay outside the gene matches. The CDR3 protein is CSVEERGQGQALNEQFF. The CDR3 coding sequence is TGCAGCGTTGAAGAAAGGGGGCAGGGGCAGGCCCTCAATGAGCAGTTCTTC.

This clonotype was seen repeatedly, ten times or more. The chain joins TRBV7-9 to TRBJ1-1; no clear D gene. The V end lost 8 bases, the J end lost 6 bases, and 13 bases lay between the germline ends. This CDR3 region has 12 residues. Looked up from germline, CDR1 is SEHNR and CDR2 is FQNEAQ (reference sequence). The CDR3 here is CASGDGGAEAFF. The CDR3 DNA sequence: TGTGCCAGCGGCGACGGAGGCGCTGAAGCTTTCTTT.

J is TRBJ2-7 and V is TRBV29-1; maybe TRBD1 (6 bases). The CDR3 has 13 residues. Trimming pared 0 bases from V and 1 base from J, leaving 7 bases between. From germline, CDR1 is SQVTM and CDR2 ANQGSEA. The CDR3 bases are TGCAGCGTTGAAGAAACAGGGTCCTACGAGCAGTACTTC. It is translated as CSVEETGSYEQYF.

On this clonotype itself: Being one base from a much bigger clone, this may be a read error. The chain combines TRBV18 with TRBJ2-7; D remains unclear. CDR3 length: 13 amino acids. The V gene's germline CDR1 is KGHSH and CDR2 LQKENI. V dropped 4 bases and J dropped 6 bases, with 13 bases sitting between them. CDR3 sequence: CASSLGLLGEQYF. DNA of the CDR3: TGTGCCAGCTCACTAGGTTTGTTGGGCGAGCAGTACTTC.

This clonotype was recorded once. One end of the junction does not line up with germline, which may come from a read error. The gene calls are TRBV25-1 and TRBJ1-2; tentatively, D is TRBD1 (5 bases). The germline CDR1 and CDR2 sequences are MGHDK and SYGVNS. This CDR3 is 12 amino acids long. This CDR3 is CVSSGGYYGYTF. In DNA form, the CDR3 reads TGTGTCAGCAGTGGGGGGTACTATGGCTACACCTTC.

This clonotype was seen a handful of times. The chain uses TRBV12-3 or TRBV12-4 and TRBJ1-1; 9 bases match TRBD1. CDR3 length equals 12 residues. V was pared by 7 bases and J by 9 bases, with 6 bases of the junction left unmatched. CDR3 amino acids: CASNWDRAKAFF. DNA of the CDR3: TGTGCCAGCAATTGGGACAGGGCGAAAGCTTTCTTT.

This clonotype has ten or more counts. This chain joins TRBV10-2 and TRBJ2-7; D unclear. Germline loops: CDR1 WSHSY, CDR2 SAAADI. The CDR3 spans 11 residues. The V end lost 10 bases, the J end lost 1 base, and 8 bases lay between the germline ends. The CDR3 reads CATSRSYEQYF. The CDR3 coding sequence is TGCGCCACCTCAAGATCCTACGAGCAGTACTTC.

This clonotype appeared a few times. The rearrangement uses TRBV5-1 and TRBJ1-1; D gene ambiguous. V lost 0 bases and J 6 bases, leaving 12 bases between the germline ends. The CDR3 length is 14 residues. Germline V gene data show CDR1 as SGHRS and CDR2 as YFSETQ. CDR3 sequence: CASSLALVRPEAFF. CDR3 bases: TGCGCCAGCAGCTTGGCCCTCGTTCGGCCTGAAGCTTTCTTT.

The V and J genes are TRBV29-1 and TRBJ1-2; possibly TRBD1 for D (5 bases). The CDR3 has 13 residues. Trimming cost V 4 bases and J 2 bases, with 11 bases left between them. Looked up from germline, CDR1 is SQVTM and CDR2 is ANQGSEA. For the CDR3, the DNA is TGCAGCGTTGTGGAGGGGCTGAACTATGGCTACACCTTC. Its protein product is CSVVEGLNYGYTF.

This clonotype was counted a few times. This chain connects TRBV9 to TRBJ2-5; the D is unclear. The CDR3 covers 14 residues. Per the germline V gene, CDR1 is SGDLS and CDR2 is YYNGEE. Trimming cost V 3 bases and J 5 bases, with 14 bases left between them. CDR3 DNA sequence: TGTGCCAGCAGCGGGGTAGCTTTAGGGGAGACCCAGTACTTC. It yields the protein CASSGVALGETQYF.

This chain joins TRBV4-3 and TRBJ2-7, with D uncertain. The germline V gene encodes CDR1 LGHNA and CDR2 YSLEER. The CDR3 is 15 residues long. V was pared by 0 bases and J by 6 bases, with 15 bases between. Here the CDR3 reads CASSQDVLETTEQYF. In DNA, the CDR3 is TGCGCCAGCAGCCAAGACGTCCTAGAAACAACCGAGCAGTACTTC.